This T cell receptor (beta chain) is from a study of blood T cell repertoires in COVID-19. At the level of the study: The origin of the acute and convalescent COVID-19 samples was the United States, Italy and Spain. Sources were T cells, B-cell-depleted T cells, or PBMCs; the material itself was cDNA or gDNA.

Germline V gene sequence: CDR1 MGHDK, CDR2 SYGVNS. V shed 7 bases and J 0 bases; nucleotides not matched to a gene: 10. There are 16 residues in the CDR3. Original methodology: Amplification of reference gene primers was used by the study to estimate nucleated cell counts. Assay: immunoSEQ multiplex PCR; the TCRdb copy retains only in-frame clones and omits some. V and J calls and clone size are copied from that table; D and trimming were computed from the DNA. The sample lists 200,000 to 250,000 clones; about 83% were seen once. The chain is built from TRBV25-1 and TRBJ1-2, with 8 nucleotides matching TRBD1. Sequences were obtained from peripheral blood. The receptor's source is a woman between 50 and 59 years old with active or convalescent COVID-19. The CDR3: CASKGAGGDSNYGYTF. The CDR3 DNA is TGTGCCAGCAAGGGGGCAGGGGGCGATTCTAACTATGGCTACACCTTC.